The clone carrying this T cell receptor beta chain was counted between two and nine times. Antigen specificity is unknown. This record comes from a study of T cell repertoires in cytomegalovirus infection. Study context: Public TCR beta signature analysis indicated the presence of both CMV infection and matching HLA type. Regarding the study as a whole: CMV-specific TCR beta clonotypes restricted by HLA-C were the ones dominating the ex vivo response.

Via MiXCR, TCRdb re-called the reads, giving one row per CDR3 protein. The data contain roughly 78,000 distinct CDR3 sequences, around 40% of them singletons. Looked up from germline, CDR1 is MGHRA and CDR2 is YSYEKL. The CDR3 length is 16 residues. V lost 3 bases and J lost 6, with 17 bases in between. V is TRBV4-1 and J is TRBJ1-4; no definite D call. The sequencing here drew on CD8+ T cells from cultured PBMCs, taken from culture after CMV antigen stimulation. This clonotype originated in a human donor in good health (CMV status not recorded). Some clones in this sample may be carry-over from other donors' samples. CDR3 DNA: TGCGCCAGCAGCCACTTACGGAAACCGGAGGATGAAAAACTGTTTTTT. This encodes CASSHLRKPEDEKLFF.